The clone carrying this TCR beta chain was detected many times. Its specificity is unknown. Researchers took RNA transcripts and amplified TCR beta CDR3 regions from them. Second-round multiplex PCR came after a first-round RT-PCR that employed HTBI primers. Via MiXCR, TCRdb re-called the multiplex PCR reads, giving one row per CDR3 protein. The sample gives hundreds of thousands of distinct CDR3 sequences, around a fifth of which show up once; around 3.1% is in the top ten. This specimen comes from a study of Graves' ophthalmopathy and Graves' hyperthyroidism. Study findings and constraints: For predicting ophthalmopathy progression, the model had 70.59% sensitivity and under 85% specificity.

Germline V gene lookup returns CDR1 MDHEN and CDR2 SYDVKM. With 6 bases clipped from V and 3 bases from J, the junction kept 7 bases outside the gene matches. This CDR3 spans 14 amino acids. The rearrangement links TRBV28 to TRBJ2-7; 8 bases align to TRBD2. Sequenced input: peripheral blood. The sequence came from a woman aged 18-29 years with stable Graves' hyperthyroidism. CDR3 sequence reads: CASSGGTRYYEQYF. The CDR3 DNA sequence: TGTGCCAGCAGCGGGGGGACTAGATACTACGAGCAGTACTTC.